The clone carrying this T cell receptor beta chain came up a few times. This sample was included in a study of T cells of healthy individuals. V was shortened by 5 bases and J by 5 bases, with 13 bases between the two germline ends. Germline assignment: CDR1 DFQATT and CDR2 SNEGSKA (reference sequence). CDR3 size: 14 residues. TCRdb processed the 5' RACE reads anew with MiXCR; each CDR3 protein has one entry. The data show around 40,000 distinct CDR3 sequences, with more than 4.5% seen just once and under 10% held by the top ten. The chain combines TRBV20-1 with TRBJ1-6; TRBD1 might be the D (5 bases). This clonotype originated in a human donor in good health. This CDR3 is CSAGKTVDNSPLHF. The CDR3 coding sequence is TGCAGTGCTGGGAAGACAGTAGATAATTCACCCCTCCACTTT.